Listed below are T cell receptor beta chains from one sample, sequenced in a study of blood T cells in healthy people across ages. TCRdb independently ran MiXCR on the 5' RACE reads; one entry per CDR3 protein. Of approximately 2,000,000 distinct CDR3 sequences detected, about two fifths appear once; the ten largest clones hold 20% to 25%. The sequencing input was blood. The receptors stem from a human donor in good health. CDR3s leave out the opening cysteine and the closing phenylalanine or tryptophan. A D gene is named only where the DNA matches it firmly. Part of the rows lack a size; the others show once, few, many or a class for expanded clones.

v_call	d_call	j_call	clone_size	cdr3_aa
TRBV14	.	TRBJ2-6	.	ASSQRGTYLLPGANVLT
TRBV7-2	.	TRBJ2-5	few	ASSLGTLSRGETQY
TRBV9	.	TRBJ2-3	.	ASSAFSGSSTGTQY
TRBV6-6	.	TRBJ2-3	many	ASLGVTDTQY
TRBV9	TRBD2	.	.	ASSASGTLSYNEQY
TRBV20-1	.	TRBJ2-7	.	SARDQEARGAYEQY
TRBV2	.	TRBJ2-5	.	ASSVRVRQETQY
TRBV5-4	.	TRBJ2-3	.	ASSLGLGAGDTQY
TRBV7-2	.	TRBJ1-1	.	ASSPGPSTIEAF
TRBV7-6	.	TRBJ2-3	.	ASSLELGEEDTDTQY
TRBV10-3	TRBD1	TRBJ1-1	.	AIRNDRGGSMNTEAF
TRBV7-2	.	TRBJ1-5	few	ASSFVAGGNQPQH
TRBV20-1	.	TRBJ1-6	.	SATRIDSPLH
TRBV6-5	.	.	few	ASSLSEVYEQY
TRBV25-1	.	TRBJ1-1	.	ASSGKGDTRTEAF
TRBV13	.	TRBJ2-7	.	ASSIRAPRGYEQY
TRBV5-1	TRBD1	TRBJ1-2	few	ASSLTGTGKIYGYT